This T cell receptor beta chain was observed in a study of blood T cell repertoires in COVID-19. Libraries were prepared by immunoSEQ multiplex PCR; TCRdb keeps only in-frame clonotypes and omits some of them. Altogether about 88,000 clones are present, roughly nine tenths being singletons, with the ten largest covering roughly 18%. The CDR3 length is 16 residues. J gave up 1 base and V 2 bases, and 5 bases lay outside the gene matches. From germline, CDR1 is LGHNA and CDR2 YNFKEQ. Seattle participants joined during active infection and were tracked over time. This TCR derives from an older woman with COVID-19, enrolled during active disease. The rearrangement uses TRBV4-2 and TRBJ2-1; TRBD1 matches at 7 bases. Material: peripheral blood. The CDR3 DNA follows: TGTGCCAGCAGCCAAACAGGGGACGGATCCTACAATGAGCAGTTCTTC. It translates to CASSQTGDGSYNEQFF.